These 14 T cell receptor beta chains originate from one sample sequenced in a study of blood T cell repertoires in COVID-19. Measured with immunoSEQ multiplex PCR; TCRdb has only the in-frame clones, and not every one. Among roughly 500,000 clones listed, roughly 89% were seen once. The sample consisted of peripheral blood. Every receptor here comes from a man aged 18 to 29 with COVID-19, enrolled during active disease.

This chain joins TRBV7-9 and TRBJ2-1; 12 bases are a match to TRBD2. Per germline, CDR1 SEHNR and CDR2 FQNEAQ (reference sequence). Losses at the gene ends were 2 bases for V and 0 bases for J; bases not matched to a gene: 5. The CDR3 totals 18 residues. The CDR3 nucleotides read TGTGCCAGCAGCTTAAGTCTAGCGGGGGGGTCCTCCTACAATGAGCAGTTCTTC. Its protein product is CASSLSLAGGSSYNEQFF. The full variable domain, completed using reference TRBV7-9 and TRBJ2-1, is DTGVSQNPRHKITKRGQNVTFRCDPISEHNRLYWYRQTLGQGPEFLTYFQNEAQLEKSRLLSDRFSAERPKGSFSTLEIQRTEQGDSAMYLCASSLSLAGGSSYNEQFFGPGTRLTVL.

The rearrangement uses TRBV12-3 or TRBV12-4 and TRBJ2-5; maybe TRBD1 (6 bases). The CDR3 has 11 amino acids. The ends were cut back, 6 bases at V and 5 bases at J, with 7 bases in the middle. This chain's CDR3 is CASRGAETQYF. CDR3 nucleotide sequence: TGTGCCAGCAGGGGGGCGGAGACCCAGTACTTC.

This rearrangement joins TRBV6-5 to TRBJ2-2; 8 bases line up with TRBD1. Looked up from germline, CDR1 is MNHEY and CDR2 is SVGAGI. V shed 6 bases and J 5 bases; nucleotides not matched to a gene: 8. CDR3 size: 15 residues. CDR3 amino acids: CASRSQGAGTGELFF. For the CDR3, the DNA is TGTGCCAGCAGGTCCCAGGGGGCGGGTACCGGGGAGCTGTTTTTT.

This sequence joins TRBV10-3 and TRBJ2-3; 14 bases fit TRBD2. CDR3 length: 15 amino acids. Germline CDR1 ENHRY, CDR2 SYGVKD. V shed 8 bases and J 8 bases; nucleotides not matched to a gene: 9. The CDR3 sequence is CAIGSTSGRAGTQYF. The CDR3 DNA sequence: TGTGCCATCGGATCGACTAGCGGGAGGGCCGGTACGCAGTATTTT.

The J gene is TRBJ2-7, the V gene TRBV7-9, with D maybe TRBD1 (5 bases). Germline-derived CDR1 and CDR2 are SEHNR and FQNEAQ (reference sequence). V was cut by 1 base and J by 9 bases, with 7 bases left in between. The length of the CDR3 is 11 residues. CDR3 protein: CASSLDQGQYF. The DNA for the CDR3 is TGTGCCAGCAGCTTAGACCAGGGGCAGTACTTC.

CDR3 sequence reads: CASRKTGGSEAFF. CDR3 in DNA: TGTGCCAGCAGGAAAACGGGGGGGAGCGAAGCTTTCTTT. The rearrangement joins TRBV12-3 or TRBV12-4 to TRBJ1-1; possible D gene TRBD1, 5 bases. The V end lost 6 bases, the J end lost 8 bases, and 16 bases lay between the germline ends. The CDR3 covers 13 residues.

As regards this clone: One junction end disagrees with the germline gene, perhaps due to a read error. The V gene is TRBV19, the J gene TRBJ1-1; D possibly corresponds to TRBD1 (5 bases). The CDR3 is 13 residues long. Germline CDR1 reads LNHDA; CDR2 reads SQIVND (reference sequence). The DNA of the CDR3 is TGTGCCAGTAGTACAGGGTTGAATACTGAAGCTTTCTTT. Translating it yields CASSTGLNTEAFF.

J is TRBJ2-1 and V is TRBV6-5, with a tentative D call TRBD1 (6 bases). The V gene's germline CDR1 is MNHEY and CDR2 SVGAGI. V was clipped by 2 bases and J by 5 bases, with 13 bases between them. The length of the CDR3 is 15 residues. CDR3 sequence (DNA): TGTGCCAGCAGTTACACGCGACAGGTCAACAATGAGCAGTTCTTC. Translation gives CASSYTRQVNNEQFF.

This clone showed up just once. V usage is TRBV27 and J usage is TRBJ2-1, with 8 bases identical to TRBD2. The CDR3 spans 15 residues. V was clipped by 4 bases and J by 3 bases; unmatched bases: 5. Germline V CDR1 and CDR2: MNHEY, SMNVEV (reference sequence). DNA of the CDR3: TGTGCCAGCAGTTATCGGGGGGGAAACTACAATGAGCAGTTCTTC. Protein product: CASSYRGGNYNEQFF.

This chain joins TRBV12-5 and TRBJ1-2; 7 bases line up with TRBD1. Germline CDR1 is LGHNT and CDR2 is FRNRAP. This CDR3 is built from 14 residues. Trimming cost V 1 base and J 5 bases; bases outside gene matches: 4. The CDR3 sequence is CASGLGDREYGYTF. As DNA, the CDR3 is TGTGCTAGTGGTTTGGGAGACAGGGAATATGGCTACACCTTC.

The V gene is TRBV3-1 (or the pseudogene TRBV3-2), the J gene TRBJ2-3, with 15 nucleotides matching TRBD2. Germline V gene sequence: CDR1 LGHDT, CDR2 YNNKEL (reference sequence). V gave up 0 bases and J gave up 6 bases; unmatched junction bases: 10. CDR3 size: 19 residues. The CDR3 loop is CASSQDLGLAGGPWDTQYF. DNA for the CDR3: TGTGCCAGCAGCCAAGATTTAGGACTAGCGGGAGGGCCGTGGGATACGCAGTATTTT.

The chain employs TRBV7-9 and TRBJ1-5; D call uncertain. Looked up from germline, CDR1 is SEHNR and CDR2 is FQNEAQ (reference sequence). V lost 7 bases, J lost 3 bases, and 7 bases lay in between. CDR3 length equals 12 residues. The CDR3 region has the DNA TGTGCCAGCACCAATAACAATCAGCCCCAGCATTTT. Its protein is CASTNNNQPQHF.

The chain combines TRBV2 with TRBJ2-5, with 7 bases aligning to TRBD2. The germline V gene encodes CDR1 SNHLY and CDR2 FYNNEI. V was pared by 2 bases and J by 5 bases, with 11 bases of the junction left unmatched. The CDR3 is 16 residues long. CDR3 protein: CASSESLALVLETQYF. CDR3 nucleotides: TGTGCCAGCAGTGAATCACTAGCGCTTGTACTCGAGACCCAGTACTTC.

The genes are TRBV6-1 and TRBJ2-1, with D hard to call. V lost 3 bases to trimming and J lost 8 bases, with 11 bases between them. Germline assignment: CDR1 MNHNS and CDR2 SASEGT. The CDR3 sequence is 13 residues long. For the CDR3, the DNA is TGTGCCAGCAGTGAGGCTAGAGCCGATGAGCAGTTCTTC. This sequence encodes CASSEARADEQFF.